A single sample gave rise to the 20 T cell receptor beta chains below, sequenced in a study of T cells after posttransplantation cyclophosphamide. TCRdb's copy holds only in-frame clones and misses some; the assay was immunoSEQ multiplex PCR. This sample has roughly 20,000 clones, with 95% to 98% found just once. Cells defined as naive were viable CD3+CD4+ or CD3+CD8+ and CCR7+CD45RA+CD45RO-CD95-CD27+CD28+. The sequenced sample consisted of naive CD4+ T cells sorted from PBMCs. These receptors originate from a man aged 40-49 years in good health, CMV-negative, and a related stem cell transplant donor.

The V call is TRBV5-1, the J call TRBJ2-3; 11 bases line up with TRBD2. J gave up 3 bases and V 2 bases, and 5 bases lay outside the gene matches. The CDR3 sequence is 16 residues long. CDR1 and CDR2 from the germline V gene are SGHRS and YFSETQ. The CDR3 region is CASSFPGTSGTDTQYF. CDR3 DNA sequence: TGCGCCAGCAGCTTCCCCGGGACTAGCGGTACAGATACGCAGTATTTT.

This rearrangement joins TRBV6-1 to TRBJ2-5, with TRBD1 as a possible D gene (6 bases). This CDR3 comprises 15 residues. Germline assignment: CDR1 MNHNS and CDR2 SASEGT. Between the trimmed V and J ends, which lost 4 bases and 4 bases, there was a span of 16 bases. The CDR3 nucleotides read TGTGCCAGCAGTGCCTTGGGGGCTGCCCCAGAGACCCAGTACTTC. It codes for CASSALGAAPETQYF.

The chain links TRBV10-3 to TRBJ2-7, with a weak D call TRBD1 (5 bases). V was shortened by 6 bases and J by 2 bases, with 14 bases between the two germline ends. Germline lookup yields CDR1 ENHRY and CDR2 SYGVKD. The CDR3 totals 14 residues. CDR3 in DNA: TGTGCCATCAGAGGGGCCAAGGTACCCTACGAGCAGTACTTC. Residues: CAIRGAKVPYEQYF.

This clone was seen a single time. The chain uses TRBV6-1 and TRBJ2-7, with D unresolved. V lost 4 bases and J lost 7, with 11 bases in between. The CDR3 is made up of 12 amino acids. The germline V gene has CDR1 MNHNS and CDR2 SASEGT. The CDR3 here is CASSVRVWEQYF. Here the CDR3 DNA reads TGTGCCAGCAGTGTCCGGGTGTGGGAGCAGTACTTC.

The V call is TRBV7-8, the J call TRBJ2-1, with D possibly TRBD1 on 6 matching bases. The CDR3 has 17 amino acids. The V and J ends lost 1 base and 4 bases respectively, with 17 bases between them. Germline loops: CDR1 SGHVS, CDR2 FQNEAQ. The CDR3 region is CASSLGRTGTLYNEQFF. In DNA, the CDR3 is TGTGCCAGCAGCTTAGGGCGAACCGGGACATTGTACAATGAGCAGTTCTTC.

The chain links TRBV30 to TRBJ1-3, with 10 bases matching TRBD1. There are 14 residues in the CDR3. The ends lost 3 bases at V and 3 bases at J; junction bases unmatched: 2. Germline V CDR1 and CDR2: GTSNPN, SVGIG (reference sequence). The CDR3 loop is CAWSRDRGGNTIYF. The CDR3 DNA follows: TGTGCCTGGAGCCGGGACAGGGGTGGAAACACCATATATTTT.

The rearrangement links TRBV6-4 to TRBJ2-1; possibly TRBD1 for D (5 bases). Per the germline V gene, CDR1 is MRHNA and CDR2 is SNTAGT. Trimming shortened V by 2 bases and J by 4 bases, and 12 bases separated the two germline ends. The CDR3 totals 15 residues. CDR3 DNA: TGTGCCAGCAGTGACGGAAGGCAGGGATACAATGAGCAGTTCTTC. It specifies CASSDGRQGYNEQFF.

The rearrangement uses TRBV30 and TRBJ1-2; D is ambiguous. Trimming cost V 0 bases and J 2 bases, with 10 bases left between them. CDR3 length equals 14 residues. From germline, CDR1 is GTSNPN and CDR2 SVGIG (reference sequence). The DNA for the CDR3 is TGTGCCTGGAGTGTACTGGGAGGGAACTATGGCTACACCTTC. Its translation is CAWSVLGGNYGYTF.

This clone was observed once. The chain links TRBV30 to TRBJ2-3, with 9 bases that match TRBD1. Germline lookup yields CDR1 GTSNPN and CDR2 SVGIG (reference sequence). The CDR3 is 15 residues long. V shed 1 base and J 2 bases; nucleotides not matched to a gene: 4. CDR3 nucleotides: TGTGCCTGGAGTGAAGACAGGGGGTTCACAGATACGCAGTATTTT. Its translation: CAWSEDRGFTDTQYF.

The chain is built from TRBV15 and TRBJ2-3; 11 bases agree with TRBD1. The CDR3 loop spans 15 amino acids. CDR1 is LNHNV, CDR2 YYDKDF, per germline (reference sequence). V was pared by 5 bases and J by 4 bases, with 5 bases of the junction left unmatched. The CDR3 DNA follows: TGTGCCACCAGCCGATGGGACAGGGGGGCAGATACGCAGTATTTT. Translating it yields CATSRWDRGADTQYF.

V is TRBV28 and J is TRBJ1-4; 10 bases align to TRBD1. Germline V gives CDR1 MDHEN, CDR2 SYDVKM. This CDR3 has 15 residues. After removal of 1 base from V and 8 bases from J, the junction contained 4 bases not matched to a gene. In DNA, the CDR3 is TGTGCCAGCAGTTTATACGGGACAGGGGTCGAAAAACTGTTTTTT. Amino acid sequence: CASSLYGTGVEKLFF.

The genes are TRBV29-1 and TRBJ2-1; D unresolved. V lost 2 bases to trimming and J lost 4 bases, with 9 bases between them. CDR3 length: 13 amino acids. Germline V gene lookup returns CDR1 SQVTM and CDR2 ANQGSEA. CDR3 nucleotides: TGCAGCGTTGAAACCGCCCAGTACAATGAGCAGTTCTTC. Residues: CSVETAQYNEQFF.

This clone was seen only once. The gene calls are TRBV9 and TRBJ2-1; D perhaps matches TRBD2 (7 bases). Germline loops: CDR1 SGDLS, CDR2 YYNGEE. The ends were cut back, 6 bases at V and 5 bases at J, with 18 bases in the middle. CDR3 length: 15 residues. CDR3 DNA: TGTGCCAGCACCTCAGGGGCGGGAGAGCACAATGAGCAGTTCTTC. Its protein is CASTSGAGEHNEQFF.

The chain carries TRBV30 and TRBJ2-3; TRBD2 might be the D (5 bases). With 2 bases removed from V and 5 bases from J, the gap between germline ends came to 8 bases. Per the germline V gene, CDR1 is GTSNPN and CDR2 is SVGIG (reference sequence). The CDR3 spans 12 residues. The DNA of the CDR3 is TGTGCCTGGAGTCCTGCGGGAGATACGCAGTATTTT. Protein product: CAWSPAGDTQYF.

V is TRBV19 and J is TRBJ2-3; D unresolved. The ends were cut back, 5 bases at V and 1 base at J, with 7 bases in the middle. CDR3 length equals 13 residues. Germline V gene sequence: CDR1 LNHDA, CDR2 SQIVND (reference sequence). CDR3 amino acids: CASSRQGTDTQYF. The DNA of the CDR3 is TGTGCCAGTAGTCGGCAGGGCACAGATACGCAGTATTTT. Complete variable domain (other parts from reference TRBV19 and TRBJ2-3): DGGITQSPKYLFRKEGQNVTLSCEQNLNHDAMYWYRQDPGQGLRLIYYSQIVNDFQKGDIAEGYSVSREKKESFPLTVTSAQKNPTAFYLCASSRQGTDTQYFGPGTRLTVL.

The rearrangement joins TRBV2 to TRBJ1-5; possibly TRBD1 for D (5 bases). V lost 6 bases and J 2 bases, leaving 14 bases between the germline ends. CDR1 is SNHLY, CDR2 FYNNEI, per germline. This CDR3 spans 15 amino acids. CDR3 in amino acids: CASRGVRGGNQPQHF. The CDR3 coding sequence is TGTGCCAGCAGAGGGGTGCGGGGAGGCAATCAGCCCCAGCATTTT. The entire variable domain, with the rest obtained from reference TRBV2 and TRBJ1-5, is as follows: EPEVTQTPSHQVTQMGQEVILRCVPISNHLYFYWYRQILGQKVEFLVSFYNNEISEKSEIFDDQFSVERPDGSNFTLKIRSTKLEDSAMYFCASRGVRGGNQPQHFGDGTRLSIL.

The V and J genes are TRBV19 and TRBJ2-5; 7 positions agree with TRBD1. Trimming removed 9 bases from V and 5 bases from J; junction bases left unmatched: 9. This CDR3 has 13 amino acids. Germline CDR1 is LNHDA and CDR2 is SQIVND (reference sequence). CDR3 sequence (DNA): TGTGCCAGCTCTACAGGGGTAGGGGAGACCCAGTACTTC. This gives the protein CASSTGVGETQYF.

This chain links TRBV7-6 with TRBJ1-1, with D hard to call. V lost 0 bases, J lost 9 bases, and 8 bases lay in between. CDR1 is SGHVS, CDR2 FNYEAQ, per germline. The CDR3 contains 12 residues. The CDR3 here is CASSLAGQQAFF. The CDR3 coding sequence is TGTGCCAGCAGCTTAGCGGGCCAGCAAGCTTTCTTT.

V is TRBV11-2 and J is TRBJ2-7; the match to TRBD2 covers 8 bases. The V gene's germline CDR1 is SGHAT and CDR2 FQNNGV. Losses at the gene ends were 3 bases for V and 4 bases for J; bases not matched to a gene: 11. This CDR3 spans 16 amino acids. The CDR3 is CASSFSGADFLYEQYF. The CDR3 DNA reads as TGTGCCAGCAGCTTTAGCGGGGCTGACTTTTTATACGAGCAGTACTTC.

The CDR3 region is CASSSRTGMNTEAFF. DNA of the CDR3: TGTGCCAGCAGCTCAAGGACAGGGATGAACACTGAAGCTTTCTTT. The genes are TRBV7-9 and TRBJ1-1, with TRBD1 identical over 8 bases. Germline V lookup: CDR1 SEHNR, CDR2 FQNEAQ (reference sequence). The CDR3 covers 15 residues. V trimming: 4 bases; J trimming: 0 bases; junction bases outside the gene matches: 4.